A selection of T cell receptor beta chains follows, all from one sample in a study of T cell responses to AZD1222 COVID-19 vaccine. Clones were read by immunoSEQ multiplex PCR, and TCRdb kept only the in-frame ones, dropping some. The data contain tens of thousands of clones, less than 85% of them singletons. Sequenced here: peripheral blood, sampled on day 0 of AZD1222 vaccination. These receptors were collected from an adult in good health. CDR3s include the opening cysteine and the closing phenylalanine or tryptophan. Fields, in order: CDR3 protein, CDR3 DNA, D gene, V gene, clone size, J gene. The D gene is left open where the match is weak. A row's size may be missing; if present it is once, few, many or a size class.

CDR3: CASSLGTGARVTEAFF; DNA: TGTGCCAGCAGCTTGGGGACAGGGGCGAGGGTCACTGAAGCTTTCTTT; D: TRBD1; V: TRBV5-6; size: once; J: TRBJ1-1
CDR3: CASSQDATSGGAGELFF; DNA: TGTGCCAGCAGCCAAGATGCGACTAGCGGGGGGGCCGGGGAGCTGTTTTTT; D: TRBD2; V: TRBV3-1/TRBV3-2; size: NA; J: TRBJ2-2
CDR3: CATGRILNTDTQYF; DNA: TGTGCCACAGGCCGGATATTAAACACAGATACGCAGTATTTT; D: NA; V: TRBV2; size: NA; J: TRBJ2-3
CDR3: CASVFSGANVLTF; DNA: TGTGCCAGCGTGTTCTCTGGGGCCAACGTCCTGACTTTC; D: NA; V: TRBV28; size: NA; J: TRBJ2-6
CDR3: CASSEPKPPIYTF; DNA: TGTGCCAGCAGTGAGCCGAAACCACCGATCTACACCTTC; D: NA; V: TRBV2; size: NA; J: TRBJ1-2
CDR3: CASSHNPGTTGTYGYTF; DNA: TGCGCCAGCAGCCATAATCCGGGTACGACAGGTACCTATGGCTACACCTTC; D: NA; V: TRBV5-1; size: NA; J: TRBJ1-2
CDR3: CASMRGAANTGELFF; DNA: TGTGCCAGTATGAGGGGTGCCGCGAACACCGGGGAGCTGTTTTTT; D: NA; V: TRBV19; size: NA; J: TRBJ2-2
CDR3: CASSQDDGSGELFF; DNA: TGTGCCAGCAGCCAAGACGATGGGTCCGGGGAGCTGTTTTTT; D: NA; V: TRBV4-2; size: NA; J: TRBJ2-2
CDR3: CASSPPLGTNEKLFF; DNA: TGTGCCAGCAGCCCCCCCTTGGGGACTAATGAAAAACTGTTTTTT; D: NA; V: TRBV28; size: few; J: TRBJ1-4
CDR3: CASSSGQGTSGTEAFF; DNA: TGTGCCAGCAGCTCTGGACAGGGTACGTCGGGCACTGAAGCTTTCTTT; D: TRBD1; V: TRBV7-9; size: NA; J: TRBJ1-1
CDR3: CASRIRTQYF; DNA: TGTGCCAGCAGGATCCGGACCCAGTACTTC; D: NA; V: TRBV2; size: NA; J: TRBJ2-5
CDR3: CASSPSRGSIYGYTF; DNA: TGTGCCAGCAGTCCCAGCCGGGGCAGCATCTATGGCTACACCTTC; D: NA; V: TRBV3-1/TRBV3-2; size: NA; J: TRBJ1-2
CDR3: CASSLFTGNTIYF; DNA: TGTGCCAGCAGCTTATTCACTGGAAACACCATATATTTT; D: NA; V: TRBV7-2; size: NA; J: TRBJ1-3
CDR3: CAWSVRQDSGQYF; DNA: TGTGCCTGGAGTGTACGCCAGGATTCGGGACAGTACTTC; D: NA; V: TRBV30; size: NA; J: TRBJ2-7
CDR3: CASNSLGSQETQYF; DNA: TGCGCCAGCAACTCTTTAGGATCCCAAGAGACCCAGTACTTC; D: NA; V: TRBV5-1; size: once; J: TRBJ2-5
CDR3: CASRPEDRGDTEAFF; DNA: TGCGCCAGCAGACCAGAGGACAGGGGGGACACTGAAGCTTTCTTT; D: TRBD1; V: TRBV5-1; size: few; J: TRBJ1-1
CDR3: CASSRDMDSPLHF; DNA: TGTGCCAGCAGCAGGGACATGGATTCACCCCTCCACTTT; D: NA; V: TRBV7-9; size: NA; J: TRBJ1-6
CDR3: CASSSGDRLNTEAFF; DNA: TGCGCCAGCAGTTCCGGAGACAGGCTAAACACTGAAGCTTTCTTT; D: NA; V: TRBV4-1; size: medium-sized; J: TRBJ1-1
CDR3: CSVVVAGSLEQYF; DNA: TGCAGCGTTGTAGTAGCGGGGTCTCTCGAGCAGTACTTC; D: TRBD2; V: TRBV29-1; size: NA; J: TRBJ2-7
CDR3: CASHGGRGRNTEAFF; DNA: TGTGCCTCGCACGGCGGCAGGGGGCGGAACACTGAAGCTTTCTTT; D: TRBD1; V: TRBV6-5; size: NA; J: TRBJ1-1
CDR3: CASSLVGGTQYF; DNA: TGTGCCAGCAGCCTGGTGGGGGGTACGCAGTATTTT; D: NA; V: TRBV9; size: once; J: TRBJ2-3
CDR3: CASSQGTETQYF; DNA: TGTGCCAGCAGTCAGGGGACGGAGACCCAGTACTTC; D: NA; V: TRBV27; size: NA; J: TRBJ2-5
CDR3: CATSDLGQGDTDTQYF; DNA: TGTGCCACCAGTGATTTGGGCCAGGGTGACACAGATACGCAGTATTTT; D: NA; V: TRBV24-1; size: once; J: TRBJ2-3
CDR3: CASSFNPTGELFF; DNA: TGCGCCAGCAGCTTTAACCCGACCGGGGAGCTGTTTTTT; D: NA; V: TRBV5-1; size: NA; J: TRBJ2-2
CDR3: CASRGLPYGYTF; DNA: TGTGCCAGCAGGGGACTTCCCTATGGCTACACCTTC; D: NA; V: TRBV28; size: NA; J: TRBJ1-2
CDR3: CASSLGQGRGEAFF; DNA: TGTGCCAGCAGCTTGGGGCAGGGACGTGGTGAAGCTTTCTTT; D: NA; V: TRBV5-6; size: few; J: TRBJ1-1
CDR3: CASSLSGTTNTGELFF; DNA: TGTGCCAGCAGCTTAAGCGGGACGACCAACACCGGGGAGCTGTTTTTT; D: TRBD2; V: TRBV7-2; size: NA; J: TRBJ2-2
CDR3: CASSLAEGTYGYTF; DNA: TGCGCCAGCAGCTTGGCGGAGGGGACCTATGGCTACACCTTC; D: NA; V: TRBV5-1; size: NA; J: TRBJ1-2
CDR3: CASSLEGRELDTQYF; DNA: TGTGCCAGCAGCTTAGAGGGGAGGGAACTAGATACGCAGTATTTT; D: TRBD2; V: TRBV7-2; size: NA; J: TRBJ2-3
CDR3: CASSRQGGRDEKLFF; DNA: TGTGCCAGCAGCCGACAGGGGGGGAGGGATGAAAAACTGTTTTTT; D: TRBD1; V: TRBV3-1/TRBV3-2; size: NA; J: TRBJ1-4
CDR3: CASSRVDNSPLHF; DNA: TGTGCCAGCAGCCGGGTTGACAATTCACCCCTCCACTTT; D: NA; V: TRBV3-1/TRBV3-2; size: NA; J: TRBJ1-6
CDR3: CASSPPTEGNEQFF; DNA: TGTGCCAGCTCACCACCGACGGAGGGCAATGAGCAGTTCTTC; D: NA; V: TRBV18; size: NA; J: TRBJ2-1
CDR3: CASSFPDRGTEAFF; DNA: TGTGCCAGCAGTTTTCCGGACAGGGGAACTGAAGCTTTCTTT; D: TRBD1; V: TRBV6-5; size: once; J: TRBJ1-1
CDR3: CASSEDRGSNQPQHF; DNA: TGTGCCAGCAGTGAAGACAGGGGAAGCAATCAGCCCCAGCATTTT; D: TRBD1; V: TRBV2; size: NA; J: TRBJ1-5
CDR3: CASSYSSTNTGELFF; DNA: TGTGCCAGCAGTTACTCGAGCACGAACACCGGGGAGCTGTTTTTT; D: NA; V: TRBV6-5; size: NA; J: TRBJ2-2
CDR3: CASSQPQGTGELFF; DNA: TGTGCCAGCAGCCAACCTCAGGGGACCGGGGAGCTGTTTTTT; D: NA; V: TRBV6-5; size: NA; J: TRBJ2-2
CDR3: CASSVEEMGTTNEKLFF; DNA: TGTGCCAGCAGCGTAGAGGAGATGGGGACAACTAATGAAAAACTGTTTTTT; D: NA; V: TRBV9; size: NA; J: TRBJ1-4
CDR3: CAWSGGIQETQYF; DNA: TGTGCCTGGAGTGGAGGGATCCAAGAGACCCAGTACTTC; D: NA; V: TRBV30; size: NA; J: TRBJ2-5
CDR3: CATSREGWGADYEQYF; DNA: TGTGCCACCAGCAGAGAGGGATGGGGGGCCGACTACGAGCAGTACTTC; D: NA; V: TRBV15; size: NA; J: TRBJ2-7
CDR3: CASSLPTGDNEQFF; DNA: TGTGCCAGCAGTCTACCGACAGGGGACAATGAGCAGTTCTTC; D: TRBD1; V: TRBV28; size: NA; J: TRBJ2-1
CDR3: CASSLHSRGHTEAFF; DNA: TGTGCCAGCAGCTTACACTCCAGGGGGCACACTGAAGCTTTCTTT; D: TRBD1; V: TRBV11-1; size: NA; J: TRBJ1-1
CDR3: CASSRAQETQYF; DNA: TGTGCCAGCAGTCGCGCCCAAGAGACCCAGTACTTC; D: NA; V: TRBV6-5; size: NA; J: TRBJ2-5
CDR3: CASSKAQRGNTIYF; DNA: TGTGCCAGCAGCAAAGCGCAAAGGGGAAACACCATATATTTT; D: NA; V: TRBV21-1; size: NA; J: TRBJ1-3
CDR3: CASSKDAYNEQFF; DNA: TGTGCCAGCAGTAAGGACGCCTACAATGAGCAGTTCTTC; D: NA; V: TRBV2; size: NA; J: TRBJ2-1
CDR3: CASSGQGDGWETQYF; DNA: TGTGCCAGCAGTGGACAGGGGGACGGGTGGGAGACCCAGTACTTC; D: TRBD1; V: TRBV28; size: NA; J: TRBJ2-5
CDR3: CASSLVEGYEQYF; DNA: TGTGCCAGCAGCTTAGTTGAGGGCTACGAGCAGTACTTC; D: NA; V: TRBV7-9; size: NA; J: TRBJ2-7
CDR3: CASSYRGLGEGYTF; DNA: TGTGCCAGCAGTTACAGGGGGCTCGGGGAGGGCTACACCTTC; D: TRBD1; V: TRBV6-5; size: NA; J: TRBJ1-2
CDR3: CASSTMDTGELFF; DNA: TGTGCCAGCAGCACCATGGACACCGGGGAGCTGTTTTTT; D: NA; V: TRBV7-9; size: NA; J: TRBJ2-2
CDR3: CATSDSQGGGIQPQHF; DNA: TGTGCCACCAGTGATTCCCAGGGAGGGGGGATTCAGCCCCAGCATTTT; D: NA; V: TRBV24-1; size: NA; J: TRBJ1-5
CDR3: CASSLAGTASGPQHF; DNA: TGTGCCAGCAGCTTAGCCGGGACAGCTTCGGGACCCCAGCATTTT; D: TRBD1; V: TRBV7-2; size: NA; J: TRBJ1-5
CDR3: CASSLLDWAGGRRAYNSPLHF; DNA: TGTGCCAGCAGTTTATTGGACTGGGCAGGGGGCCGCCGCGCCTATAATTCACCCCTCCACTTT; D: TRBD1; V: TRBV28; size: NA; J: TRBJ1-6
CDR3: CASSLAPLSTYEQYF; DNA: TGCGCCAGCAGCTTGGCCCCACTCTCAACCTACGAGCAGTACTTC; D: NA; V: TRBV5-1; size: NA; J: TRBJ2-7
CDR3: CASSETRPGTQYF; DNA: TGTGCCAGCAGTGAGACTAGGCCCGGGACCCAGTACTTC; D: NA; V: TRBV2; size: NA; J: TRBJ2-5
CDR3: CASSLAGGAYNEQFF; DNA: TGTGCCAGCAGTTTAGCGGGGGGAGCCTACAATGAGCAGTTCTTC; D: TRBD2; V: TRBV11-2; size: NA; J: TRBJ2-1
CDR3: CASSLDVWQAFYNKTSSYEQYF; DNA: TGTGCCAGCAGCTTAGACGTATGGCAGGCCTTCTATAACAAAACGAGCTCCTACGAGCAGTACTTC; D: NA; V: TRBV11-3; size: NA; J: TRBJ2-7
CDR3: CASSLAVQVPYGYTF; DNA: TGTGCCAGCAGCTTAGCAGTACAGGTCCCCTATGGCTACACCTTC; D: NA; V: TRBV7-2; size: NA; J: TRBJ1-2
CDR3: CASSGGGRTEAFF; DNA: TGTGCCAGCAGTGGTGGGGGCCGAACTGAAGCTTTCTTT; D: NA; V: TRBV25-1; size: NA; J: TRBJ1-1
CDR3: CASRGQTGNTIYF; DNA: TGTGCCAGCAGGGGACAGACTGGAAACACCATATATTTT; D: TRBD1; V: TRBV2; size: NA; J: TRBJ1-3
CDR3: CASSFDGNRETQYF; DNA: TGCGCCAGCAGCTTCGACGGGAATAGAGAGACCCAGTACTTC; D: NA; V: TRBV5-1; size: NA; J: TRBJ2-5